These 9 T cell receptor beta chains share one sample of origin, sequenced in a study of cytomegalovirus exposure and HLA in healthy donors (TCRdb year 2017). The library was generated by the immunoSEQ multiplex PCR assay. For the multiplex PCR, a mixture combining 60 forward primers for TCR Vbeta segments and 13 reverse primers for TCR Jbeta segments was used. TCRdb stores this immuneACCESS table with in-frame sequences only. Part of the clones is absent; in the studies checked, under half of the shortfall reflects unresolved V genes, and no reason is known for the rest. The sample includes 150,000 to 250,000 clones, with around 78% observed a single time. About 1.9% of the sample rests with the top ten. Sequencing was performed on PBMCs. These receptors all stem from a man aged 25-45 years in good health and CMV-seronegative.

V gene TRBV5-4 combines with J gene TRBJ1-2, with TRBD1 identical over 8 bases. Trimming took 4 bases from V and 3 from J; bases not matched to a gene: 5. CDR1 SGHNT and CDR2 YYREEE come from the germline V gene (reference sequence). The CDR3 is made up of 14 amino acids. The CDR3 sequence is CASSHGQGDYGYTF. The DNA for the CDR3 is TGTGCCAGCAGCCACGGACAGGGCGACTATGGCTACACCTTC. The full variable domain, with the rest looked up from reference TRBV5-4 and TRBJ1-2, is ETGVTQSPTHLIKTRGQQVTLRCSSQSGHNTVSWYQQALGQGPQFIFQYYREEENGRGNFPPRFSGLQFPNYSSELNVNALELDDSALYLCASSHGQGDYGYTFGSGTRLTVV.

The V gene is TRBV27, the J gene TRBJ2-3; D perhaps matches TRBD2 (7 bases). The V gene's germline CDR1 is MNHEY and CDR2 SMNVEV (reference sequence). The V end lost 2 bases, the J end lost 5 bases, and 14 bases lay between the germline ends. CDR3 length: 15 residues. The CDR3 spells CASSLRGRAGDTQYF. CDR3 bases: TGTGCCAGCAGTTTAAGGGGGAGGGCCGGAGATACGCAGTATTTT.

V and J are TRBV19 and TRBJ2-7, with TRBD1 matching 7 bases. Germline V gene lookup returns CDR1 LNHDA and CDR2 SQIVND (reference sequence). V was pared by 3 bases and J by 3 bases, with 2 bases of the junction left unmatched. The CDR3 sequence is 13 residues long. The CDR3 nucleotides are TGTGCCAGTAGTATCAACAGGGGCTACGAGCAGTACTTC. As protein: CASSINRGYEQYF.

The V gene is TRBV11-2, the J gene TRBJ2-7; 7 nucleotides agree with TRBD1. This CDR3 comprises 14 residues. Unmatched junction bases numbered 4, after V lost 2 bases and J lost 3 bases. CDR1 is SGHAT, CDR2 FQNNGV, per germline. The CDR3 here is CASSLWDRVYEQYF. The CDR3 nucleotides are TGTGCCAGCAGCTTATGGGACAGAGTCTACGAGCAGTACTTC.

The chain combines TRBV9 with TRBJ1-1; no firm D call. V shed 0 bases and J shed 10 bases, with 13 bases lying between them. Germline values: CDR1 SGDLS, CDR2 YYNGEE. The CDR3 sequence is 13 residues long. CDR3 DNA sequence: TGTGCCAGCAGCGTAGTCGGCCAGCCAGGAGCTTTCTTT. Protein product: CASSVVGQPGAFF. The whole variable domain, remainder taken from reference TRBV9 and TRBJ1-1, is DSGVTQTPKHLITATGQRVTLRCSPRSGDLSVYWYQQSLDQGLQFLIQYYNGEERAKGNILERFSAQQFPDLHSELNLSSLELGDSALYFCASSVVGQPGAFFGQGTRLTVV.

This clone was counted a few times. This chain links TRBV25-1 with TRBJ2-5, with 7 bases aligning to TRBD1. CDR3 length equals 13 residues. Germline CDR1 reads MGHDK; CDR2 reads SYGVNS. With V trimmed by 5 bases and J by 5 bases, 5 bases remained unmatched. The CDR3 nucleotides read TGTGCCAGCAGTCTACAGGGGTTGGAGACCCAGTACTTC. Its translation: CASSLQGLETQYF.

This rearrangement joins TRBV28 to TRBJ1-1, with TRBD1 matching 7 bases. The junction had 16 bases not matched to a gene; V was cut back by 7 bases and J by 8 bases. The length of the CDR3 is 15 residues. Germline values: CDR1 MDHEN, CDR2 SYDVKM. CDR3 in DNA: TGTGCCAGCACCACCCACTCAGGGGGGCCCTCCGAAGCTTTCTTT. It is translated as CASTTHSGGPSEAFF.

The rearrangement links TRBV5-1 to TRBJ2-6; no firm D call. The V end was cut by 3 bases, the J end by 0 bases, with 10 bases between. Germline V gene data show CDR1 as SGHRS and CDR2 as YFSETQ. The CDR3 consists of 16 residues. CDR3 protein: CASSSLHSSGANVLTF. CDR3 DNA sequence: TGCGCCAGCAGCTCCCTACACAGCTCTGGGGCCAACGTCCTGACTTTC.

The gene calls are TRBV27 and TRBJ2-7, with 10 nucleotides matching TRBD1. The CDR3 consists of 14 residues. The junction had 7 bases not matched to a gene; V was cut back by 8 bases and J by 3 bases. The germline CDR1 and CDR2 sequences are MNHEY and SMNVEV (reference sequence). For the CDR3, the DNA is TGTGCCAGCGGACGGACAGGGGGGATCTACGAGCAGTACTTC. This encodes CASGRTGGIYEQYF.